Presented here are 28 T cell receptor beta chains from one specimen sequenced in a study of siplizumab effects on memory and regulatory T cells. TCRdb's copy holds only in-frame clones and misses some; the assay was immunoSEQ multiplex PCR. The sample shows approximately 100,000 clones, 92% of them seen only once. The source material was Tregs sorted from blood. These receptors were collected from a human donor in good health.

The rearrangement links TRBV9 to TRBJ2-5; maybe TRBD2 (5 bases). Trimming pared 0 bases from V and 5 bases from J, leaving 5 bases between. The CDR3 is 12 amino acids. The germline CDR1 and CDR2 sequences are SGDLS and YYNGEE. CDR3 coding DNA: TGTGCCAGCAGCGTAGCGGGGGAGACCCAGTACTTC. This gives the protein CASSVAGETQYF.

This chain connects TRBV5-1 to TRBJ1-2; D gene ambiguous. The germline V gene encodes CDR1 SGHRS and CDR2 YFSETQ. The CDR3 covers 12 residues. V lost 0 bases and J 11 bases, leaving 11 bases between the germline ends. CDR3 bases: TGCGCCAGCAGCTTGGCCGGGAGGTCGTACACCTTC. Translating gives CASSLAGRSYTF.

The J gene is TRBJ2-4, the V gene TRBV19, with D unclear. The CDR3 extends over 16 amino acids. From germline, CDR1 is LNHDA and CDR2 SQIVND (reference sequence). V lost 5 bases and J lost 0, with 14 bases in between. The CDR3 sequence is CASSPSLPRAKNIQYF. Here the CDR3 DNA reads TGTGCCAGTAGTCCCTCTTTGCCCCGAGCCAAAAACATTCAGTACTTC.

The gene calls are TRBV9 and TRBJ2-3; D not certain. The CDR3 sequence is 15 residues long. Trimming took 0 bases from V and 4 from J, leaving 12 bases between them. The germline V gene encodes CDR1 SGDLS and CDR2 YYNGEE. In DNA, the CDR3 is TGTGCCAGCAGCGTAGGGGCCGACACCTCAGATACGCAGTATTTT. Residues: CASSVGADTSDTQYF.

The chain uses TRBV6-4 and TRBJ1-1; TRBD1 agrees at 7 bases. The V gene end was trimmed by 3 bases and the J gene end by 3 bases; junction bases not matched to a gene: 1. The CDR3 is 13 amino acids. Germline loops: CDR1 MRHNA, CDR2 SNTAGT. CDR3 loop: CASSEQGHTEAFF. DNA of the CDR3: TGTGCCAGCAGTGAACAGGGGCACACTGAAGCTTTCTTT.

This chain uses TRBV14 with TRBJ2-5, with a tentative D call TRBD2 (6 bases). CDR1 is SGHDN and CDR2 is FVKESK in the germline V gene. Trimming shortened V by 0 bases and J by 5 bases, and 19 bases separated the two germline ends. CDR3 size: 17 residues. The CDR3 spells CASSQDGPLAVLETQYF. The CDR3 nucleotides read TGTGCCAGCAGCCAAGACGGCCCTTTAGCGGTCCTGGAGACCCAGTACTTC.

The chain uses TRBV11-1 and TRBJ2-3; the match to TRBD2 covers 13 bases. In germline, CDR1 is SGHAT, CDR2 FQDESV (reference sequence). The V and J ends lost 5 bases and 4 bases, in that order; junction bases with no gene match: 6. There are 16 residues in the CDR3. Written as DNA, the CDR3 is TGTGCCAGCAGCGCGTGGACTAGCGGGAGCTCAGATACGCAGTATTTT. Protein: CASSAWTSGSSDTQYF. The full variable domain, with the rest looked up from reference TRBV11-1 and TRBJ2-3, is EAEVAQSPRYKITEKSQAVAFWCDPISGHATLYWYRQILGQGPELLVQFQDESVVDDSQLPKDRFSAERLKGVDSTLKIQPAELGDSAMYLCASSAWTSGSSDTQYFGPGTRLTVL.

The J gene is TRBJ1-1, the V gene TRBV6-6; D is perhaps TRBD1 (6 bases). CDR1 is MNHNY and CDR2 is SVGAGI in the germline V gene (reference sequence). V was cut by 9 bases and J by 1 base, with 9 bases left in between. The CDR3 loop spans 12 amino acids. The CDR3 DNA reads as TGTGCCAGTACAGGGCAGAACACTGAAGCTTTCTTT. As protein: CASTGQNTEAFF.

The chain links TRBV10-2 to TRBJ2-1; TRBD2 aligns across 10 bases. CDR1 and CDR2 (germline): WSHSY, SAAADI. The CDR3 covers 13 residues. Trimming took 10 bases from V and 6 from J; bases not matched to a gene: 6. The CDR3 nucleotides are TGCGCCACGCGGACTAGCGGAGTCAATGAGCAGTTCTTC. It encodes CATRTSGVNEQFF.

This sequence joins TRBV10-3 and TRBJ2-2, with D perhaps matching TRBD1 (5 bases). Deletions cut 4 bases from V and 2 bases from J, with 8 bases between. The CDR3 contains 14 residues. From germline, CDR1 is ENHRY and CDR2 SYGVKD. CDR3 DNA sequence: TGTGCCATCAGTGGACAGCATAACACCGGGGAGCTGTTTTTT. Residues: CAISGQHNTGELFF.

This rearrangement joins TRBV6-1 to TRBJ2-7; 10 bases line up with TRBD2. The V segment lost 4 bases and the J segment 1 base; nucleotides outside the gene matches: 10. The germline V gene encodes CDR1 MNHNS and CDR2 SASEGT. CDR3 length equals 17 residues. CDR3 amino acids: CASSGISGTSASYEQYF. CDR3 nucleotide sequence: TGTGCCAGCAGTGGGATATCCGGGACTAGCGCATCCTACGAGCAGTACTTC.

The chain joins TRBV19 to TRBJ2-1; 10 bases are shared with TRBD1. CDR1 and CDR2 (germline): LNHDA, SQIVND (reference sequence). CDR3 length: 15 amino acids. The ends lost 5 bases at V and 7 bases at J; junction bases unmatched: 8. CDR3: CASSLGQGTGNEQFF. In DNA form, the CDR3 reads TGTGCCAGTAGTTTGGGACAGGGGACGGGGAATGAGCAGTTCTTC.

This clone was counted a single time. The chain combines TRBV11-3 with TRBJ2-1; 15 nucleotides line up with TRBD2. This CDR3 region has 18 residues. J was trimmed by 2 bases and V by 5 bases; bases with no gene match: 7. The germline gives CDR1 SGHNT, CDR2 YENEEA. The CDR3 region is CASSKGTSGRFAYNEQFF. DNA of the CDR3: TGTGCCAGCAGCAAAGGGACTAGCGGGAGGTTTGCCTACAATGAGCAGTTCTTC.

The CDR3: CASSSPQGVGTEAFF. The CDR3 region has the DNA TGTGCCAGCAGTAGCCCCCAGGGGGTTGGCACTGAAGCTTTCTTT. The chain joins TRBV25-1 to TRBJ1-1, with TRBD1 matching 7 bases. The V gene end was trimmed by 5 bases and the J gene end by 4 bases; junction bases not matched to a gene: 10. Germline V gene sequence: CDR1 MGHDK, CDR2 SYGVNS. The CDR3 has 15 residues.

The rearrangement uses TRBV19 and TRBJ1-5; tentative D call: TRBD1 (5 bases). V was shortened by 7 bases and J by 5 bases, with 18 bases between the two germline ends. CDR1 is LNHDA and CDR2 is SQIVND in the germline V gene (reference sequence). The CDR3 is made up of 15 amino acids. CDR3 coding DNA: TGTGCCAGTAACGGGGGATGGGGGTTCGATCAGCCCCAGCATTTT. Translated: CASNGGWGFDQPQHF.

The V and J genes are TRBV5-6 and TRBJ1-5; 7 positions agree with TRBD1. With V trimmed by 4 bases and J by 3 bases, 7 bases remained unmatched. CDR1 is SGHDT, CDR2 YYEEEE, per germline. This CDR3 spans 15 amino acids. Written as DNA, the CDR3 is TGTGCCAGCAGCCGCCGGGACAGCCACAATCAGCCCCAGCATTTT. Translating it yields CASSRRDSHNQPQHF.

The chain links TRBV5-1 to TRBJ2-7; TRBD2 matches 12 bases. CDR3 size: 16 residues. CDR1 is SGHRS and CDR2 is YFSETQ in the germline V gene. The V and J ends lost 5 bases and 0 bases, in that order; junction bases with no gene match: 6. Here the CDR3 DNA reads TGCGCCAGCAGTATACGGACTAGCGGGGACTCCTACGAGCAGTACTTC. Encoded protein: CASSIRTSGDSYEQYF.

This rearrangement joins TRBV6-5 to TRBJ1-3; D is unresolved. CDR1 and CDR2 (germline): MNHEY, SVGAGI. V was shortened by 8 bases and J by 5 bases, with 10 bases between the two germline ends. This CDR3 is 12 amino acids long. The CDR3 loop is CASRNYRNTIYF. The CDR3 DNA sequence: TGTGCCAGCCGCAACTATAGAAACACCATATATTTT.

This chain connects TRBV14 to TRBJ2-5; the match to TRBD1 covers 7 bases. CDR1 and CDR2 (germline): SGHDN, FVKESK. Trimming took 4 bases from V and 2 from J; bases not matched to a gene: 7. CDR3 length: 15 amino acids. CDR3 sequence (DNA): TGTGCCAGCAGCCTCTTTCGGGACAGTCAAGAGACCCAGTACTTC. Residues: CASSLFRDSQETQYF.

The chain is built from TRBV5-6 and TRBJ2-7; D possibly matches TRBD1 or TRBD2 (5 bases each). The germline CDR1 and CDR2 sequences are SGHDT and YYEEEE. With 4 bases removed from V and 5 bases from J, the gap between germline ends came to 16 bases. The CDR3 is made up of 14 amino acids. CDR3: CASSQVAGSNEQYF. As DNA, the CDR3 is TGTGCCAGCAGCCAAGTGGCAGGGAGCAACGAGCAGTACTTC.

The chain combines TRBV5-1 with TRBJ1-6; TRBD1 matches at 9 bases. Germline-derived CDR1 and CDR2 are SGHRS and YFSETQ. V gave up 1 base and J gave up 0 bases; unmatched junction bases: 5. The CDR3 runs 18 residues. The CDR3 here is CASSLHQTGGSYNSPLHF. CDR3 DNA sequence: TGCGCCAGCAGCTTGCATCAGACAGGGGGCTCCTATAATTCACCCCTCCACTTT.

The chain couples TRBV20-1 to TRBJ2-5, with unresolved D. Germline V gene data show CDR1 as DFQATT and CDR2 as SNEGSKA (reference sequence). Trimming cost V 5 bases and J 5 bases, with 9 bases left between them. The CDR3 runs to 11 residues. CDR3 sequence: CSAPVAETQYF. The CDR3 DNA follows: TGCAGTGCTCCCGTGGCGGAGACCCAGTACTTC.

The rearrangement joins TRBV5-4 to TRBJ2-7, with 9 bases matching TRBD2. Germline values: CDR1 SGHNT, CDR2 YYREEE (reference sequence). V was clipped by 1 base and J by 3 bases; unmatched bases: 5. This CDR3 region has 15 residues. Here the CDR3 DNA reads TGTGCCAGCAGCTTGCCTCTAGCGGGGTTCTACGAGCAGTACTTC. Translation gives CASSLPLAGFYEQYF.

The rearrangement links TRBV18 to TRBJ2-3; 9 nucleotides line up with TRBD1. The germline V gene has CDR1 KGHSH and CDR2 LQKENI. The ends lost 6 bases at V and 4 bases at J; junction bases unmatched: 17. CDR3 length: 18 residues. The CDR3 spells CASSHQGPPGQGPDTQYF. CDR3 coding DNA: TGTGCCAGCTCCCACCAGGGTCCACCGGGACAGGGCCCAGATACGCAGTATTTT.

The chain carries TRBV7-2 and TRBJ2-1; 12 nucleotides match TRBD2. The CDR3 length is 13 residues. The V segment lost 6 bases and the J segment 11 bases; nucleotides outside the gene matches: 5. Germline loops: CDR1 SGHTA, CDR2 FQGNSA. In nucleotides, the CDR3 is TGTGCCAGCAGGAAAGGGACTAGCGGGCAGCAGTTCTTC. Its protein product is CASRKGTSGQQFF.

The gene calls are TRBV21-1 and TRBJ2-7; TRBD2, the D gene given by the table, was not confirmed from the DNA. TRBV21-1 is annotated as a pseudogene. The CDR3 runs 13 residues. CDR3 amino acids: CASSNFGSYEQYF. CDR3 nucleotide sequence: TGTGCCAGCAGCAATTTCGGTAGCTACGAGCAGTACTTC.

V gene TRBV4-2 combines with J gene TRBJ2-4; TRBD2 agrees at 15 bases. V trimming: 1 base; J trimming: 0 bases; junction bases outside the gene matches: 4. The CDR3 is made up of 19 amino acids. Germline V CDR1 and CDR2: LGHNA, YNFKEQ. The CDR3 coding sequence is TGTGCCAGCAGCCAAGGGACTAGCGGGAGGGTTTTAGCCAAAAACATTCAGTACTTC. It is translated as CASSQGTSGRVLAKNIQYF.

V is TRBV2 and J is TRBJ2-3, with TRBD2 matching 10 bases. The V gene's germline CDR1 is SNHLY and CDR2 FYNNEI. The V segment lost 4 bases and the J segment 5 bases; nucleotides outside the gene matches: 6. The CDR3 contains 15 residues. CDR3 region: CASSGKVAGGDTQYF. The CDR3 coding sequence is TGTGCCAGCAGTGGTAAGGTAGCGGGAGGAGATACGCAGTATTTT.